A single sample is the source of the 8 T cell receptor beta chains below, sequenced in a study of T cell responses to AZD1222 COVID-19 vaccine. Only in-frame clones appear in the TCRdb table, and some are missing; sequencing was by immunoSEQ multiplex PCR. The sample yields roughly 120,000 clones, 70% to 90% seen once. Sequenced here: peripheral blood, sampled on day 0 of AZD1222 vaccination. The receptors come from an adult in good health.

This rearrangement joins TRBV7-3 to TRBJ2-1; a weak D match, TRBD2 (5 bases). Germline loops: CDR1 SGHTA, CDR2 FQGTGA. The length of the CDR3 is 15 residues. Trimming cost V 1 base and J 1 base, with 8 bases left between them. The CDR3 DNA is TGTGCCAGCAGCTTAAGACGGGAATCCTACAATGAGCAGTTCTTC. It is translated as CASSLRRESYNEQFF.

The chain joins TRBV5-1 to TRBJ1-1; D is undetermined. This CDR3 contains 15 residues. Germline V gene data show CDR1 as SGHRS and CDR2 as YFSETQ. The V end was cut by 4 bases, the J end by 0 bases, with 13 bases between. This chain's CDR3 is CASSPRGQVNTEAFF. The DNA of the CDR3 is TGCGCCAGCAGCCCCCGTGGGCAGGTGAACACTGAAGCTTTCTTT.

V is TRBV14 and J is TRBJ1-1; D gene uncertain. CDR3 length: 13 residues. Germline V CDR1 and CDR2: SGHDN, FVKESK. The V and J ends lost 0 bases and 5 bases respectively, with 7 bases between them. The CDR3 DNA reads as TGTGCCAGCAGCCAAGATCTTGGAACTGAAGCTTTCTTT. This sequence encodes CASSQDLGTEAFF. Looking up the rest from reference TRBV14 and TRBJ1-1 gives the full variable domain: EAGVTQFPSHSVIEKGQTVTLRCDPISGHDNLYWYRRVMGKEIKFLLHFVKESKQDESGMPNNRFLAERTGGTYSTLKVQPAELEDSGVYFCASSQDLGTEAFFGQGTRLTVV.

The gene calls are TRBV14 and TRBJ1-2; tentatively, D is TRBD1 (6 bases). The CDR3 sequence is 16 residues long. Germline-derived CDR1 and CDR2 are SGHDN and FVKESK. V was cut by 2 bases and J by 5 bases, with 18 bases left in between. The CDR3: CASSQWAGVTSYGYTF. The CDR3 DNA is TGTGCCAGCAGCCAATGGGCAGGGGTTACCTCTTATGGCTACACCTTC.

The rearrangement links TRBV5-1 to TRBJ2-7; TRBD2 is a possible D gene (5 bases). Germline loops: CDR1 SGHRS, CDR2 YFSETQ. CDR3 size: 17 residues. The V gene lost 0 bases and the J gene lost 3 bases, with 19 bases spanning the gap. As DNA, the CDR3 is TGCGCCAGCAGCTTGGATCTGCCAACACGGGGTCTCTACGAGCAGTACTTC. Its protein is CASSLDLPTRGLYEQYF. The full variable domain, its missing parts supplied by reference TRBV5-1 and TRBJ2-7, is KAGVTQTPRYLIKTRGQQVTLSCSPISGHRSVSWYQQTPGQGLQFLFEYFSETQRNKGNFPGRFSGRQFSNSRSEMNVSTLELGDSALYLCASSLDLPTRGLYEQYFGPGTRLTVT.

This sequence joins TRBV24-1 and TRBJ2-2, with 11 bases lining up with TRBD1. The CDR3 is made up of 18 amino acids. From germline, CDR1 is KGHDR and CDR2 SFDVKD. Germline trimming cut 1 base from V and 7 bases from J; bases unmatched to any gene: 10. The CDR3 region is CATSDFVGTGGPLGELFF. CDR3 bases: TGTGCCACCAGTGATTTTGTCGGGACAGGGGGTCCCCTCGGGGAGCTGTTTTTT.

This chain uses TRBV30 with TRBJ1-1; D possibly corresponds to TRBD1 (6 bases). The CDR3 is 19 amino acids. CDR1 and CDR2 from the germline V gene are GTSNPN and SVGIG (reference sequence). Trimming left V 3 bases short and J 0 bases short, with 26 bases between. The CDR3 loop reads CAWRWLQGFVLTLNTEAFF. In DNA form, the CDR3 reads TGTGCCTGGAGGTGGTTACAGGGATTTGTTTTAACCTTGAACACTGAAGCTTTCTTT.

The chain combines TRBV7-9 with TRBJ1-3; no reliable D call. Germline CDR1 is SEHNR and CDR2 is FQNEAQ (reference sequence). V was clipped by 6 bases and J by 4 bases, with 16 bases between them. This CDR3 is 15 amino acids long. CDR3 protein: CASRALESGGNTIYF. CDR3 nucleotides: TGTGCCAGCAGGGCACTTGAATCGGGGGGAAACACCATATATTTT.